Listed below are T cell receptor beta chains from one sample, sequenced in a study of shared clonotypes between healthy human individuals. This table comes from immunoSEQ multiplex PCR, and its TCRdb copy is limited to in-frame clones, with some not included. The sample shows about 1.1 million clones, 77% of them seen only once. The sample was memory CD4+ T cells from PBMCs. The receptors come from a man younger than 30 in good health. Some clones in this sample may be carry-over from other donors' samples. Each CDR3 is given with its conserved first and last residue. D genes are given only for firm matches. Size tells how often a clone was seen (once, few, many) or the class of an expanded clone, and some rows leave it out.

cdr3_aa: CASSLGSGEAYGYTF; cdr3_nt: TGTGCCAGCAGCTTAGGTTCGGGGGAGGCCTATGGCTACACCTTC; v_call: TRBV7-9; clone_size: once; d_call: -; j_call: TRBJ1-2
cdr3_aa: CAWGYRSYEQYF; cdr3_nt: TGTGCCTGGGGGTATAGATCCTACGAGCAGTACTTC; v_call: TRBV30; clone_size: -; d_call: -; j_call: TRBJ2-7
cdr3_aa: CASREWAYNEQFF; cdr3_nt: TGTGCCAGCAGAGAGTGGGCTTACAATGAGCAGTTCTTC; v_call: TRBV7-9; clone_size: -; d_call: -; j_call: TRBJ2-1
cdr3_aa: CASSPIGLYPQNEQFF; cdr3_nt: TGCGCCAGCAGCCCGATCGGACTATATCCTCAAAATGAGCAGTTCTTC; v_call: TRBV5-1; clone_size: -; d_call: -; j_call: TRBJ2-1
cdr3_aa: CASSYFRYSRDEQFF; cdr3_nt: TGTGCCAGCAGTTACTTCCGATATAGCAGGGATGAGCAGTTCTTC; v_call: TRBV25-1; clone_size: -; d_call: -; j_call: TRBJ2-1
cdr3_aa: CASSFRRPGANVLTF; cdr3_nt: TGTGCCAGCAGTTTTAGGAGGCCTGGGGCCAACGTCCTGACTTTC; v_call: TRBV28; clone_size: -; d_call: -; j_call: TRBJ2-6
cdr3_aa: CASSEGGQGYGYTF; cdr3_nt: TGTGCCAGCAGTGAAGGGGGACAGGGCTATGGCTACACCTTC; v_call: TRBV6-1; clone_size: once; d_call: TRBD1; j_call: TRBJ1-2
cdr3_aa: CASKDRGANTEAFF; cdr3_nt: TGTGCCAGCAAGGATCGGGGGGCGAACACTGAAGCTTTCTTT; v_call: TRBV27; clone_size: -; d_call: -; j_call: TRBJ1-1
cdr3_aa: CASSETRTGNTQYF; cdr3_nt: TGTGCCAGCAGTGAAACGCGGACTGGTAATACGCAGTATTTT; v_call: TRBV2; clone_size: few; d_call: -; j_call: TRBJ2-3
cdr3_aa: CASSRLTGNQPQHF; cdr3_nt: TGTGCCAGCAGTCGTTTGACAGGGAATCAGCCCCAGCATTTT; v_call: TRBV28; clone_size: -; d_call: TRBD1; j_call: TRBJ1-5
cdr3_aa: CASSTQGTDTQYF; cdr3_nt: TGTGCCAGCAGTACACAGGGTACCGATACGCAGTATTTT; v_call: TRBV6-1; clone_size: -; d_call: -; j_call: TRBJ2-3
cdr3_aa: CASSLALRDEQYF; cdr3_nt: TGTGCCAGCAGCTTAGCTCTGCGGGACGAGCAGTACTTC; v_call: TRBV7-2; clone_size: once; d_call: -; j_call: TRBJ2-7
cdr3_aa: CASSLRQTGLAGVSGELFF; cdr3_nt: TGTGCCAGCTCACTCCGACAGACGGGACTAGCGGGAGTGTCCGGGGAGCTGTTTTTT; v_call: TRBV18; clone_size: once; d_call: TRBD2; j_call: TRBJ2-2
cdr3_aa: CAWSVQGRISGNTIYF; cdr3_nt: TGTGCCTGGAGTGTACAAGGCCGGATCTCTGGAAACACCATATATTTT; v_call: TRBV30; clone_size: -; d_call: -; j_call: TRBJ1-3
cdr3_aa: CASRTGGEDSGGYTF; cdr3_nt: TGTGCCAGCAGGACAGGGGGCGAGGACTCTGGTGGCTACACCTTC; v_call: TRBV7-3; clone_size: -; d_call: TRBD1; j_call: TRBJ1-2
cdr3_aa: CASSLLGQGTRGQPQHF; cdr3_nt: TGTGCCAGCAGTTTACTGGGACAGGGGACAAGGGGGCAGCCCCAGCATTTT; v_call: TRBV28; clone_size: -; d_call: TRBD1; j_call: TRBJ1-5
cdr3_aa: CASSYASNYGYTF; cdr3_nt: TGTGCCAGCAGTTATGCGTCTAACTATGGCTACACCTTC; v_call: TRBV6-5; clone_size: -; d_call: -; j_call: TRBJ1-2
cdr3_aa: CASSLVQGGYEQYF; cdr3_nt: TGTGCCAGCAGCTTGGTACAGGGGGGGTACGAGCAGTACTTC; v_call: TRBV5-6; clone_size: -; d_call: -; j_call: TRBJ2-7
cdr3_aa: CASSLAGGETDTQYF; cdr3_nt: TGTGCCAGCAGCTTAGCGGGAGGGGAGACAGATACGCAGTATTTT; v_call: TRBV5-4; clone_size: -; d_call: TRBD2; j_call: TRBJ2-3
cdr3_aa: CASSVTSGGYNEQFF; cdr3_nt: TGTGCCAGCAGCGTGACTAGCGGAGGATACAATGAGCAGTTCTTC; v_call: TRBV9; clone_size: -; d_call: TRBD2; j_call: TRBJ2-1
cdr3_aa: CASSLDQIGNTIYF; cdr3_nt: TGTGCCAGCAGCTTAGATCAAATCGGAAACACCATATATTTT; v_call: TRBV11-2; clone_size: -; d_call: -; j_call: TRBJ1-3
cdr3_aa: CAWSSIRTADSGLAGGPLGNTQYF; cdr3_nt: TGTGCCTGGAGTAGTATAAGGACAGCCGACTCAGGACTAGCGGGAGGGCCGTTGGGAAATACGCAGTATTTT; v_call: TRBV30; clone_size: -; d_call: TRBD2; j_call: TRBJ2-3
cdr3_aa: CASSLARGLDYNEQFF; cdr3_nt: TGTGCCAGCAGCTTAGCTCGGGGACTAGACTACAATGAGCAGTTCTTC; v_call: TRBV7-9; clone_size: -; d_call: TRBD2; j_call: TRBJ2-1
cdr3_aa: CASSYSGLNSPLHF; cdr3_nt: TGTGCCAGCAGTTATAGCGGCCTCAATTCACCCCTCCACTTT; v_call: TRBV6-6; clone_size: -; d_call: -; j_call: TRBJ1-6
cdr3_aa: CASSLNRYEQYF; cdr3_nt: TGTGCCAGCAGTTTAAACCGCTACGAGCAGTACTTC; v_call: TRBV27; clone_size: -; d_call: -; j_call: TRBJ2-7
cdr3_aa: CASSQFSADSTDTQYF; cdr3_nt: TGCGCCAGCAGTCAATTCTCAGCGGATAGCACAGATACGCAGTATTTT; v_call: TRBV4-1; clone_size: -; d_call: -; j_call: TRBJ2-3
cdr3_aa: CASSLERGAGTSETQYF; cdr3_nt: TGCGCCAGCAGCTTGGAAAGGGGCGCTGGGACATCAGAGACCCAGTACTTC; v_call: TRBV5-1; clone_size: -; d_call: -; j_call: TRBJ2-5
cdr3_aa: CASSRWTGTSNQPQHF; cdr3_nt: TGTGCCAGCAGTCGATGGACAGGGACGAGCAATCAGCCCCAGCATTTT; v_call: TRBV7-9; clone_size: -; d_call: TRBD1; j_call: TRBJ1-5